What follows is one T cell receptor beta chain and its context. Its antigen remains unidentified. These data originate in a study of shared clonotypes between healthy human individuals. CDR3 size: 14 residues. With V trimmed by 3 bases and J by 7 bases, 11 bases remained unmatched. CDR1 SQVTM and CDR2 ANQGSEA come from the germline V gene. Study findings and constraints: Memory subsets had estimated richness that was generally smaller than that of naive subsets. An expected dependence of interdonor clonotype sharing on sequencing depth was noted. Among a handful of donors, 4.5% to 5.5% of naive CD4 clonotypes were found in common.

Genomic DNA from each subset was divided evenly over several immunoSEQ plates. The assay was immunoSEQ multiplex PCR, and TCRdb's table has in-frame clones only and misses some. In the table there are approximately 2.4 million clones, approximately 96% of which are singletons. The sequence derives from a man between 18 and 29 years old in good health. J is TRBJ1-2 and V is TRBV29-1; 7 nucleotides align to TRBD1. Sequenced input: naive CD4+ T cells sorted from blood. This sample's subset: CD45RA+ positively selected. CDR3 DNA sequence: TGCAGCGTTGATTGGGGGACTAAGGGGGCTGGCTACACCTTC. Translating it yields CSVDWGTKGAGYTF.